Listed here are 28 T cell receptor beta chains from one sample, sequenced in a study of cytomegalovirus exposure and HLA in healthy donors. It was with 60 Vbeta and 13 Jbeta primers that the PCR ran. TCRdb's table, derived via immunoSEQ multiplex PCR, lists solely in-frame clones and lacks some. In the table there are some 80,000 clones, roughly 79% of which are singletons. Sequencing was carried out using PBMCs. The receptors stem from a young man in good health and CMV-seropositive.

This sequence joins TRBV11-2 and TRBJ2-7; TRBD2 agrees at 11 bases. V shed 5 bases and J 3 bases; nucleotides not matched to a gene: 3. CDR3 length equals 14 residues. Per the germline V gene, CDR1 is SGHAT and CDR2 is FQNNGV. CDR3 loop: CASSATSGSYEQYF. Here the CDR3 DNA reads TGTGCCAGCAGCGCCACTAGCGGGAGCTACGAGCAGTACTTC. Drawing the rest from reference TRBV11-2 and TRBJ2-7, the complete variable domain is EAGVAQSPRYKIIEKRQSVAFWCNPISGHATLYWYQQILGQGPKLLIQFQNNGVVDDSQLPKDRFSAERLKGVDSTLKIQPAKLEDSAVYLCASSATSGSYEQYFGPGTRLTVT.

The chain couples TRBV20-1 to TRBJ1-5; no clear D. With 3 bases removed from V and 6 bases from J, the gap between germline ends came to 6 bases. The CDR3 is made up of 11 amino acids. Per germline, CDR1 DFQATT and CDR2 SNEGSKA (reference sequence). CDR3 nucleotide sequence: TGCAGTGCTAGGGGGAGTCAGCCCCAGCATTTT. It is translated as CSARGSQPQHF.

The chain links TRBV4-1 to TRBJ2-2; D gene unclear. This CDR3 comprises 17 residues. Trimming took off 1 base at V and 4 bases at J, with 16 bases between the two ends. The germline CDR1 and CDR2 sequences are MGHRA and YSYEKL. The CDR3 sequence: CASSQVFVRAFTGELFF. CDR3 DNA: TGCGCCAGCAGCCAAGTCTTTGTAAGAGCTTTCACCGGGGAGCTGTTTTTT.

This clone was counted a few times. The J gene is TRBJ2-7, the V gene TRBV1; TRBD1 is the table's D call, not checked against the DNA. TRBV1 is reported as a pseudogene. The CDR3 is made up of 15 amino acids. CDR3 nucleotides: TGCACCAGCAGCCTTTTGGGCTTTGGAATATACGAGCAGTACTTC. This encodes CTSSLLGFGIYEQYF.

CDR3 amino acids: CASSQRTGLGGTEAFF. CDR3 nucleotides: TGCGCCAGCAGCCAACGGACAGGCTTAGGGGGCACTGAAGCTTTCTTT. The chain is built from TRBV4-1 and TRBJ1-1; 7 nucleotides agree with TRBD1. CDR3 length equals 16 residues. Unmatched junction bases numbered 10, after V lost 2 bases and J lost 4 bases. CDR1 is MGHRA, CDR2 YSYEKL, per germline.

J is TRBJ2-3 and V is TRBV4-1; 9 bases map to TRBD2. Trimming at V came to 0 bases and at J to 4 bases, leaving 11 bases not matched to a gene. The CDR3 runs 18 residues. The germline V gene has CDR1 MGHRA and CDR2 YSYEKL. The CDR3 DNA reads TGCGCCAGCAGCCAAGACCAAGGGACTAGCTCCGAGCCAGATACGCAGTATTTT. This translates into CASSQDQGTSSEPDTQYF.

In its sample, this clone was seen once. The chain carries TRBV4-2 and TRBJ2-1; weak D call: TRBD2 (6 bases). This CDR3 region has 15 residues. CDR1 is LGHNA and CDR2 is YNFKEQ in the germline V gene. Trimming shortened V by 6 bases and J by 1 base, and 13 bases separated the two germline ends. The CDR3 region has the DNA TGTGCCAGCAGGCCTCTCGCGGGATCCTACAATGAGCAGTTCTTC. This codes for CASRPLAGSYNEQFF.

The chain joins TRBV5-1 to TRBJ1-2, with 8 bases matching TRBD1. Germline values: CDR1 SGHRS, CDR2 YFSETQ. V lost 7 bases, J lost 6 bases, and 8 bases stayed unmatched. CDR3 length: 13 residues. CDR3 nucleotide sequence: TGCGCCAGCGGATGGACAGGGACTGATGGCTACACCTTC. It specifies CASGWTGTDGYTF.

The gene calls are TRBV4-2 and TRBJ2-2; D call uncertain. The CDR3 is 15 amino acids. Germline CDR1 is LGHNA and CDR2 is YNFKEQ. V shed 1 base and J shed 2 bases, with 8 bases lying between them. CDR3 loop: CASSQVRLNTGELFF. DNA for the CDR3: TGTGCCAGCAGCCAAGTTCGTCTAAACACCGGGGAGCTGTTTTTT.

For this clone: Its ends do not fully match the called genes, so a read error is possible. This sequence joins TRBV9 and TRBJ2-5; 7 bases are a match to TRBD1. This CDR3 spans 14 amino acids. Germline V gene data show CDR1 as SGDLS and CDR2 as YYNGEE. The CDR3 coding sequence is TGTGCCAGCAGTGTAGCTACAGGGGTAGAGACCCAGTACTTC. Protein: CASSVATGVETQYF.

The chain couples TRBV9 to TRBJ1-4, with D perhaps TRBD1 (6 bases). V was clipped by 1 base and J by 7 bases, with 11 bases between them. The V gene's germline CDR1 is SGDLS and CDR2 YYNGEE. The CDR3 has 14 amino acids. CDR3 sequence (DNA): TGTGCCAGCAGCGTATTGGGGGCAAGTGAAAAACTGTTTTTT. It specifies CASSVLGASEKLFF.

The genes are TRBV7-9 and TRBJ1-5, with TRBD1 as a possible D gene (6 bases). Germline CDR1 and CDR2: SEHNR and FQNEAQ (reference sequence). The CDR3 spans 16 residues. Trimming removed 1 base from V and 11 bases from J, with 21 bases in between. CDR3 amino acids: CASSLGVGAGAGAQHF. CDR3 sequence (DNA): TGTGCCAGCAGCTTAGGTGTGGGGGCCGGGGCAGGGGCCCAGCATTTT.

This chain joins TRBV29-1 and TRBJ2-3; TRBD2 agrees at 8 bases. Germline V gene sequence: CDR1 SQVTM, CDR2 ANQGSEA. The CDR3 length is 15 residues. J was trimmed by 6 bases and V by 1 base; bases with no gene match: 9. The CDR3 loop is CSVEGGTRKTDTQYF. CDR3 nucleotides: TGCAGCGTTGAAGGGGGGACTAGAAAGACGGATACGCAGTATTTT.

This chain joins TRBV19 and TRBJ1-1; D remains unclear. V dropped 3 bases and J dropped 6 bases, with 14 bases sitting between them. This CDR3 has 14 amino acids. From germline, CDR1 is LNHDA and CDR2 SQIVND (reference sequence). The CDR3, as DNA: TGTGCCAGTAGTATCGCGGTCTCAGCCGCTGAAGCTTTCTTT. This sequence encodes CASSIAVSAAEAFF. Complete variable domain (other parts from reference TRBV19 and TRBJ1-1): DGGITQSPKYLFRKEGQNVTLSCEQNLNHDAMYWYRQDPGQGLRLIYYSQIVNDFQKGDIAEGYSVSREKKESFPLTVTSAQKNPTAFYLCASSIAVSAAEAFFGQGTRLTVV.

The genes are TRBV5-1 and TRBJ1-2, with D possibly being TRBD1 (6 bases). The CDR3 is 13 residues long. V was shortened by 4 bases and J by 2 bases, with 9 bases between the two germline ends. Germline CDR1 SGHRS, CDR2 YFSETQ. The chain's CDR3 is CASSTGQNYGYTF. In DNA form, the CDR3 reads TGCGCCAGCAGCACCGGACAGAACTATGGCTACACCTTC.

The J gene is TRBJ2-7, the V gene TRBV5-1, with 8 bases fitting TRBD1. The CDR3 consists of 14 residues. The V and J ends lost 0 bases and 7 bases, in that order; junction bases with no gene match: 6. The germline gives CDR1 SGHRS, CDR2 YFSETQ. The DNA of the CDR3 is TGCGCCAGCAGCTTGGCCCCACGGACAGGGGAGCAGTACTTC. It codes for CASSLAPRTGEQYF.

Notes on this clone: An end of the junction differs from the germline gene, which may be a read error. The gene calls are TRBV13 and TRBJ2-3; tentatively, D is TRBD2 (6 bases). Per germline, CDR1 PRHDT and CDR2 FYEKMQ (reference sequence). The CDR3 consists of 15 residues. DNA for the CDR3: TGTGCCAGCAGCTTATGGGGGAGGAGCAAAGATACGCAGTATTTT. The encoded protein is CASSLWGRSKDTQYF.

The table lists this clone with a count of one. V is TRBV6-5 and J is TRBJ2-5; 7 nucleotides agree with TRBD2. The length of the CDR3 is 15 residues. Germline loops: CDR1 MNHEY, CDR2 SVGAGI. V shed 6 bases, J shed 2 bases, and the junction held 9 bases outside the gene matches. CDR3 in amino acids: CASRNRGLPQETQYF. CDR3 sequence (DNA): TGTGCCAGCAGAAACCGGGGACTACCACAAGAGACCCAGTACTTC.

This chain connects TRBV6-5 to TRBJ2-3; a weak D match, TRBD2 (6 bases). Trimming removed 4 bases from V and 6 bases from J, with 8 bases in between. The CDR3 consists of 12 residues. Germline values: CDR1 MNHEY, CDR2 SVGAGI. The DNA of the CDR3 is TGTGCCAGCAGTTTCCGGGGGGATACGCAGTATTTT. The encoded protein is CASSFRGDTQYF.

The J gene is TRBJ2-1, the V gene TRBV6-5; the match to TRBD2 covers 12 bases. V lost 8 bases and J lost 7; bases outside the gene matches: 6. In germline, CDR1 is MNHEY, CDR2 SVGAGI. The CDR3 spans 14 residues. The CDR3 nucleotides read TGTGCCAGCGCGACTAGCGGGAGTATGAATGAGCAGTTCTTC. Translation gives CASATSGSMNEQFF.

This clone was recorded a few times. The genes are TRBV18 and TRBJ1-1; maybe TRBD1 (5 bases). The germline V gene has CDR1 KGHSH and CDR2 LQKENI. The CDR3 contains 12 residues. V was shortened by 3 bases and J by 9 bases, with 11 bases between the two germline ends. Here the CDR3 reads CASSPQGTQAFF. The CDR3 nucleotides are TGTGCCAGCTCACCTCAGGGAACTCAAGCTTTCTTT.

This clone was counted a few times. This chain links TRBV10-3 with TRBJ1-5; D not resolved. Germline lookup yields CDR1 ENHRY and CDR2 SYGVKD. The CDR3 loop spans 14 amino acids. Between the trimmed V and J ends, which lost 4 bases and 5 bases, there was a span of 12 bases. This chain's CDR3 is CAISAGGTHQPQHF. CDR3 nucleotides: TGTGCCATCAGTGCGGGAGGAACCCATCAGCCCCAGCATTTT.

In its sample, this clone was seen a few times. The chain links TRBV5-4 to TRBJ1-6; 8 nucleotides agree with TRBD1. The CDR3 runs to 15 residues. CDR1 SGHNT and CDR2 YYREEE come from the germline V gene (reference sequence). The ends lost 0 bases at V and 10 bases at J; junction bases unmatched: 6. The CDR3 bases are TGTGCCAGCAGCTTGGCCCATACAGGGGGATCACCCCTCCACTTT. This encodes CASSLAHTGGSPLHF.

DNA for the CDR3: TGCGCCAGCAGCTTAGGGTCGGGGGGTAGACTGAGCACTGAAGCTTTCTTT. Translating it yields CASSLGSGGRLSTEAFF. The chain links TRBV4-1 to TRBJ1-1; D might be TRBD1 (5 bases). This CDR3 is 17 amino acids long. Germline CDR1 MGHRA, CDR2 YSYEKL. V was pared by 5 bases and J by 4 bases, with 23 bases between.

This rearrangement joins TRBV2 to TRBJ2-7; no reliable D call. From germline, CDR1 is SNHLY and CDR2 FYNNEI. Trimming removed 6 bases at V and 6 bases at J, with 9 bases between. The CDR3 has 11 residues. This CDR3 is CASSSPREQYF. The CDR3 coding sequence is TGTGCCAGCAGCTCCCCCCGCGAGCAGTACTTC.

This chain links TRBV10-1 with TRBJ2-3, with 7 bases that match TRBD2. CDR1 is WNHNN and CDR2 is SYGVQD in the germline V gene (reference sequence). Germline trimming cut 2 bases from V and 3 bases from J; bases unmatched to any gene: 8. The CDR3 extends over 16 amino acids. CDR3 protein: CASSERAGVLTDTQYF. CDR3 coding DNA: TGCGCCAGCAGTGAGAGGGCGGGAGTATTGACAGATACGCAGTATTTT.

The chain combines TRBV10-1 with TRBJ1-5, with no clear D. Trimming removed 0 bases at V and 4 bases at J, with 13 bases between. The CDR3 spans 16 residues. CDR1 is WNHNN and CDR2 is SYGVQD in the germline V gene (reference sequence). The CDR3, as DNA: TGCGCCAGCAGTGAGTCGTGGGCCACCGATAATCAGCCCCAGCATTTT. This sequence encodes CASSESWATDNQPQHF.

In its sample, this clone was seen once. This chain links TRBV14 with TRBJ2-1, with D perhaps TRBD1 (5 bases). Germline V gives CDR1 SGHDN, CDR2 FVKESK. V was cut by 1 base and J by 6 bases, with 13 bases left in between. The CDR3 contains 15 residues. The CDR3 coding sequence is TGTGCCAGCAGCCAAGCCAGGGTGGAGCGCAATGAGCAGTTCTTC. Translating gives CASSQARVERNEQFF.